This TCR beta chain was recorded in a study of cytotoxic CD8 clonotypes in ibrutinib-treated CLL. Notes on the study in general: Clonality (at baseline) was higher than in age-matched healthy donors and tracked circulating CD8+ T-cell counts.

V lost 2 bases and J lost 9; bases outside the gene matches: 6. CDR1 SGHDT and CDR2 YYEEEE come from the germline V gene. The CDR3 runs to 14 residues. Regarding this clone: As yet, its antigen is unknown.

Target depth was 1 in 200,000 to 1 in 1 million T cells, about 10x per clonotype. Libraries were prepared by immunoSEQ multiplex PCR; TCRdb keeps only in-frame clonotypes and omits some of them. The table shows around 60,000 clones, with roughly 50% occurring only once. The genes are TRBV5-6 and TRBJ2-1; 9 bases map to TRBD2. The sample in question was PBMCs, obtained after 12 months of ibrutinib treatment. This TCR was sampled from a human donor with chronic lymphocytic leukemia. CDR3 region: CASSFAGGWSEQFF. CDR3 coding DNA: TGTGCCAGCAGCTTTGCGGGAGGGTGGTCTGAGCAGTTCTTC.